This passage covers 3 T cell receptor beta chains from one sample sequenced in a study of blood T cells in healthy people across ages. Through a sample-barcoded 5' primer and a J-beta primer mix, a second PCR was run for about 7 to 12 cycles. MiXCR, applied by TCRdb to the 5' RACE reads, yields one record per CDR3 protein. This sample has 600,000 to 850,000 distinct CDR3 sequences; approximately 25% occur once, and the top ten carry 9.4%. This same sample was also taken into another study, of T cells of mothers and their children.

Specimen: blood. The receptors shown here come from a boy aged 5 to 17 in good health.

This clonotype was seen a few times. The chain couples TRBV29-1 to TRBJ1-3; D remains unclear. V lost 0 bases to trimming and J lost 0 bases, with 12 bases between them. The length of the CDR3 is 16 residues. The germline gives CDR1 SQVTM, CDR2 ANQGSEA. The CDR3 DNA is TGCAGCGTTGAAGATATGTCCGGGTACTCTGGAAACACCATATATTTT. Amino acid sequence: CSVEDMSGYSGNTIYF.

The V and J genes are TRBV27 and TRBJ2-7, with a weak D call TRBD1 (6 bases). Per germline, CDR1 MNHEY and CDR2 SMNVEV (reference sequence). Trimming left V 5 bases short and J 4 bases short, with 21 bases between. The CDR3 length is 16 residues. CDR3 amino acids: CASSKTGTLSRYEQYF. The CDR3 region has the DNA TGTGCCAGCAGTAAAACCGGGACACTTTCTCGGTACGAGCAGTACTTC.

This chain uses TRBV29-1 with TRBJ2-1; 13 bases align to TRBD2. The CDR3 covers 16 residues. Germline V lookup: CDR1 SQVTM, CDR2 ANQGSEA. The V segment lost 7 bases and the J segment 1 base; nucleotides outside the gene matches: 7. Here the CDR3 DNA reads TGCAGCGCCTTACTAGCGGGAGGGGTTTCCTACAATGAGCAGTTCTTC. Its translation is CSALLAGGVSYNEQFF.